Below, 3 T cell receptor beta chains from the same sample are listed, as sequenced in a study of blood T cell repertoires in COVID-19. Using immunoSEQ multiplex PCR, the repertoire was profiled, and TCRdb retains in-frame clones only, with some absent. The sample contains roughly 100,000 clones, about 91% of which appear only once. Sequenced material: peripheral blood. These TCRs come from a human donor in a cohort sampled during active COVID-19.

V gene TRBV19 combines with J gene TRBJ1-4, with D possibly being TRBD1 (6 bases). CDR3 length equals 15 residues. Trimming pared 3 bases from V and 4 bases from J, leaving 12 bases between. Looked up from germline, CDR1 is LNHDA and CDR2 is SQIVND (reference sequence). Here the CDR3 reads CASSIRGAGNEKLFF. The CDR3 nucleotides read TGTGCCAGTAGTATTCGGGGGGCTGGTAATGAAAAACTGTTTTTT.

This rearrangement joins TRBV6-2 or TRBV6-3 to TRBJ1-1; no definite D call. CDR1 is MNHEY, CDR2 SVGEGT, per germline. Trimming shortened V by 0 bases and J by 3 bases, and 14 bases separated the two germline ends. CDR3 length equals 16 residues. CDR3 residues: CASSYSLGGGDTEAFF. CDR3 in DNA: TGTGCCAGCAGTTACTCGTTGGGCGGCGGGGACACTGAAGCTTTCTTT.

This sequence joins TRBV18 and TRBJ1-4; 9 nucleotides align to TRBD1. Germline CDR1 and CDR2: KGHSH and LQKENI. The CDR3 is 15 residues long. The ends lost 0 bases at V and 8 bases at J; junction bases unmatched: 4. CDR3 bases: TGTGCCAGCTCACCACCGGGACAGGGCAAGGAAAAACTGTTTTTT. This translates into CASSPPGQGKEKLFF.